This is a list of T cell receptor beta chains from one sample in a study of glioma-infiltrating T cells. From the multiplex PCR reads, TCRdb called clonotypes with MiXCR, one entry per CDR3 protein. Of roughly 350,000 distinct CDR3 sequences listed, less than 50% were seen once; the top ten hold approximately 12%. Sequencing was carried out using glioma tissue, nonneoplastic brain tissue, or PBMCs (not recorded which). The receptor source for this set is a human donor with low-grade glioma or glioblastoma, undergoing nonglioma brain surgery, or in good health (not recorded which). Each CDR3 is given with its conserved first and last residue. Each record gives: CDR3 protein, CDR3 DNA, clone size, J gene, V gene, D gene. The D gene is left open where the match is weak. Clone sizes are given selectively: once, few, many, or a class where the clone is expanded.

cdr3_aa: CASSLILGGQGIDNGQFF
cdr3_nt: TGTGCCAGCAGTTTAATCTTGGGGGGACAGGGGATCGACAATGGGCAGTTCTTC
clone_size: NA
j_call: TRBJ2-1
v_call: TRBV6-9
d_call: TRBD1

cdr3_aa: CSANIRGSPLHF
cdr3_nt: TGCAGTGCTAACATACGGGGGTCACCCCTCCACTTT
clone_size: few
j_call: TRBJ1-6
v_call: TRBV20-1
d_call: NA

cdr3_aa: CSAPSRGAGGNQPQHF
cdr3_nt: TGCAGTGCTCCCAGTAGGGGGGCAGGTGGCAATCAGCCCCAGCATTTT
clone_size: NA
j_call: TRBJ1-5
v_call: TRBV20-1
d_call: NA

cdr3_aa: CAISDVAREETQYF
cdr3_nt: TGTGCCATCAGTGATGTGGCTAGGGAAGAGACCCAGTACTTC
clone_size: few
j_call: TRBJ2-5
v_call: TRBV10-3
d_call: NA

cdr3_aa: CASSFAGKSYEQYF
cdr3_nt: TGTGCCAGCAGTTTTGCCGGGAAGTCCTACGAGCAGTACTTC
clone_size: many
j_call: TRBJ2-7
v_call: TRBV27
d_call: NA

cdr3_aa: CASSPREGSRYGYTF
cdr3_nt: TGTGCCAGCTCACCAAGGGAGGGCAGCCGGTATGGCTACACCTTC
clone_size: few
j_call: TRBJ1-2
v_call: TRBV18
d_call: NA

cdr3_aa: CATKQGVYNEQFF
cdr3_nt: TGTGCCACCAAACAGGGGGTGTACAATGAGCAGTTCTTC
clone_size: many
j_call: TRBJ2-1
v_call: TRBV15
d_call: TRBD1

cdr3_aa: CASSARTSGPGMYNEQFF
cdr3_nt: TGTGCCAGTAGCGCGCGGACTAGCGGCCCCGGAATGTACAATGAGCAGTTCTTC
clone_size: NA
j_call: TRBJ2-1
v_call: TRBV3-1
d_call: TRBD2

cdr3_aa: CASSLRRGREQYF
cdr3_nt: TGCGCCAGCAGCCTCCGAAGGGGTCGCGAGCAGTACTTC
clone_size: NA
j_call: TRBJ2-7
v_call: TRBV4-1
d_call: NA

cdr3_aa: CATSRAGGNTIYF
cdr3_nt: TGTGCCACCAGCAGAGCCGGGGGGAACACCATATATTTT
clone_size: many
j_call: TRBJ1-3
v_call: TRBV15
d_call: NA

cdr3_aa: CSASSYNEQFF
cdr3_nt: TGCAGTGCTAGTTCCTACAATGAGCAGTTCTTC
clone_size: many
j_call: TRBJ2-1
v_call: TRBV20-1
d_call: NA

cdr3_aa: CASSLFAEANVLTF
cdr3_nt: TGTGCCAGCAGTTTATTTGCTGAAGCCAACGTCCTGACTTTC
clone_size: NA
j_call: TRBJ2-6
v_call: TRBV28
d_call: NA

cdr3_aa: CSARRVSRYNEQFF
cdr3_nt: TGCAGTGCTAGAAGGGTTTCTAGGTACAATGAGCAGTTCTTC
clone_size: few
j_call: TRBJ2-1
v_call: TRBV20-1
d_call: NA

cdr3_aa: CASIRRGGTYEQYF
cdr3_nt: TGTGCCAGCATCAGGCGGGGTGGCACCTACGAGCAGTACTTC
clone_size: NA
j_call: TRBJ2-7
v_call: TRBV28
d_call: NA

cdr3_aa: CASSPLTGEETQYF
cdr3_nt: TGTGCCAGCTCACCACTGACAGGGGAAGAGACCCAGTACTTC
clone_size: many
j_call: TRBJ2-5
v_call: TRBV18
d_call: TRBD1

cdr3_aa: CASSLGGGNEQYF
cdr3_nt: TGTGCCAGCAGCTTAGGCGGGGGAAACGAGCAGTACTTC
clone_size: NA
j_call: TRBJ2-7
v_call: TRBV7-9
d_call: TRBD2

cdr3_aa: CASSDRRHGNQPQHF
cdr3_nt: TGTGCCAGCAGTGATAGGCGACACGGCAATCAGCCCCAGCATTTT
clone_size: many
j_call: TRBJ1-5
v_call: TRBV6-1
d_call: NA

cdr3_aa: CASSPQGHNEKLFF
cdr3_nt: TGTGCCAGCTCACCACAGGGGCATAATGAAAAACTGTTTTTT
clone_size: NA
j_call: TRBJ1-4
v_call: TRBV18
d_call: NA

cdr3_aa: CASSGRVQSNTEAFF
cdr3_nt: TGTGCCAGCAGCGGCCGGGTCCAATCGAACACTGAAGCTTTCTTT
clone_size: NA
j_call: TRBJ1-1
v_call: TRBV5-4
d_call: NA

cdr3_aa: CSARDLLVAGVTKNIQYF
cdr3_nt: TGCAGTGCTAGAGATCTTTTGGTAGCGGGAGTAACCAAAAACATTCAGTACTTC
clone_size: NA
j_call: TRBJ2-4
v_call: TRBV20-1
d_call: TRBD2

cdr3_aa: CSARTGLGARELFF
cdr3_nt: TGCAGTGCTCGCACCGGTCTGGGAGCAAGAGAGCTGTTTTTT
clone_size: few
j_call: TRBJ2-2
v_call: TRBV20-1
d_call: NA

cdr3_aa: CASSEFSGQLDEQFF
cdr3_nt: TGTGCCAGCAGTGAATTTAGCGGGCAGCTCGATGAGCAGTTCTTC
clone_size: many
j_call: TRBJ2-1
v_call: TRBV6-1
d_call: TRBD2